The present T cell receptor beta chain was sequenced within a study of control samples from healthy donors and cancer patients. The data were produced by immunoSEQ multiplex PCR, yet TCRdb's version contains in-frame clones alone and is incomplete. Among around 140,000 clones listed, over 85% were seen once. J gave up 4 bases and V 4 bases, and 5 bases lay outside the gene matches. Germline V gives CDR1 SGHTA, CDR2 FQGNSA. The CDR3 is made up of 14 amino acids. The receptor comes from a man aged 18 to 30 in good health. The J gene is TRBJ2-5, the V gene TRBV7-2, with 8 bases aligning to TRBD1. Sample: blood. CDR3 sequence reads: CASSSRTGLETQYF. CDR3 DNA sequence: TGTGCCAGCAGCTCCAGGACAGGGTTAGAGACCCAGTACTTC.